This TCR beta chain was identified during a study of identical twins. General study findings and limits: Invariant populations such as MAIT and iNKT cells could partly muddle zero-insertion analyses.

Regarding this clonotype: What it binds is unknown.

Germline assignment: CDR1 MGHRA and CDR2 YSYEKL. V dropped 4 bases and J dropped 5; count of bases not matched to a gene: 9. This CDR3 is built from 15 residues. TCRdb re-analysed the 5' RACE reads in MiXCR, keeping a single row per CDR3 protein. The top ten hold around 12% of the sample, which has roughly 720,000 distinct CDR3 sequences, roughly 18% seen once. Separately, the same data were catalogued under a study of T cells expressing NK-cell markers.

Material for sequencing was PBMCs. The sequence was collected from a young woman in good health. The V call is TRBV4-1, the J call TRBJ2-7; 9 nucleotides match TRBD2. The CDR3 bases are TGCGCCAGCAGCCCAGCCGGGACTAGCTTCCACGAGCAGTACTTC. Amino acids: CASSPAGTSFHEQYF.